A selection of T cell receptor beta chains follows, all from one sample in a study of somatic mutations in cytotoxic T cells in rheumatoid arthritis. Assay used: immunoSEQ multiplex PCR; TCRdb lists only in-frame clones, some missing. The sample yields around 19,000 clones, roughly 87% seen once. Specimen: CD8+ T cells sorted from blood. The receptors here all came from an adult with rheumatoid arthritis. Each CDR3 is given with its conserved first and last residue. The D gene is left open where the match is weak. The listing skips clone size in some rows; elsewhere it reads once, few, many or a size class.

size,V,J,D,DNA,CDR3
NA,TRBV5-8,TRBJ2-2,TRBD2,TGTGCCAGCAGCCCATGGGGACTACCCAACACCGGGGAGCTGTTTTTT,CASSPWGLPNTGELFF
NA,TRBV27,TRBJ1-2,NA,TGTGCCAGCAGTCTCGGGGGGGCAGACTATGGCTACACCTTC,CASSLGGADYGYTF
NA,TRBV11-2,TRBJ2-7,NA,TGTGCCAGCAGCCCATGGGCGGGCGGCGGGGACTACGAGCAGTACTTC,CASSPWAGGGDYEQYF
NA,TRBV4-1,TRBJ1-3,NA,TGCGCCAGCAGGAGTGGAAACACCATATATTTT,CASRSGNTIYF
NA,TRBV15,TRBJ1-5,NA,TGTGCCACCAGCAGAGAAATGGGGATTGGTCAGCCCCAGCATTTT,CATSREMGIGQPQHF
NA,TRBV7-9,TRBJ1-2,NA,TGTGCCAGCAGCCGTGGGGGAGGAACGTCTAACTATGGCTACACCTTC,CASSRGGGTSNYGYTF
NA,TRBV6-1,TRBJ2-1,TRBD1,TGTGCCAGCAGTGAAAGACAGGGGGCCGGTAATGAGCAGTTCTTC,CASSERQGAGNEQFF
NA,TRBV9,TRBJ2-5,TRBD2,TGTGCCAGCAGCGTTAGCGGGGGGGCCCCGGAGACCCAGTACTTC,CASSVSGGAPETQYF
NA,TRBV11-3,TRBJ2-3,NA,TGTGCCAGCAGCCCCCAGCTGGCGGCCAAAAGGGATACGCAGTATTTT,CASSPQLAAKRDTQYF
NA,TRBV2,TRBJ2-7,NA,TGTGCCAGCAAGAAAACCTACGAGCAGTACTTC,CASKKTYEQYF
NA,TRBV4-2,TRBJ2-7,TRBD2,TGTGCCAGCAGCCAAGACGGGACTAGCGGGTACGAGCAGTACTTC,CASSQDGTSGYEQYF
NA,TRBV9,TRBJ2-7,TRBD1,TGTGCCAGCAGCTTCGCAGGGACAGGCTACGAGCAGTACTTC,CASSFAGTGYEQYF
NA,TRBV9,TRBJ2-2,NA,TGTGCCAGCAGCGGTCACACCGGGGAGCTGTTTTTT,CASSGHTGELFF
NA,TRBV9,TRBJ1-1,NA,TGTGCCAGCAGCGCGGGCCTGGACACTGAAGCTTTCTTT,CASSAGLDTEAFF
NA,TRBV5-6,TRBJ2-7,NA,TGTGCCGGCAGCTACGGAGTTGAGCAGTACTTC,CAGSYGVEQYF
NA,TRBV21-1,TRBJ1-2,NA,TGTGCCAGCAGCAACCCTCGGACAGGGGTAGACTATGGCTACACCTTC,CASSNPRTGVDYGYTF
NA,TRBV9,TRBJ2-7,TRBD2,TGTGCCAGCAGCGTAGGGCTAGCGGGAGGCTACGAGCAGTACTTC,CASSVGLAGGYEQYF
NA,TRBV7-9,TRBJ1-5,NA,TGTGCCAGCAGAACGGGGGATCAGCCCCAGCATTTT,CASRTGDQPQHF
NA,TRBV11-2,TRBJ1-4,NA,TGTGCCAGCAGCTTAGAGGCAGATTGGGGGCGGCTCAGTGAAAAACTGTTTTTT,CASSLEADWGRLSEKLFF
NA,TRBV14,TRBJ2-7,TRBD2,TGTGCCAGCAGCCAAACCGGGACTAGTCTCGAGCAGTACTTC,CASSQTGTSLEQYF
once,TRBV12-5,TRBJ1-4,NA,TGTGCTAGTGGTTTTTCGAATGAAAAACTGTTTTTT,CASGFSNEKLFF
NA,TRBV27,TRBJ2-6,TRBD2,TGTGCCAGCAGTTTATTGGTAGCGGGGTTCTCTGGGGCCAACGTCCTGACTTTC,CASSLLVAGFSGANVLTF
NA,TRBV27,TRBJ2-3,NA,TGTGCCAGCAGTTCGCAAGCCACAGATACGCAGTATTTT,CASSSQATDTQYF
NA,TRBV27,TRBJ1-5,NA,TGTGCCAGCAGTTTGGCAGGGGTTAGCAATCAGCCCCAGCATTTT,CASSLAGVSNQPQHF
NA,TRBV6-5,TRBJ1-1,NA,TGTGCCAGCAGTTCATTGGTGAACACTGAAGCTTTCTTT,CASSSLVNTEAFF
NA,TRBV7-6,TRBJ1-1,NA,TGTGCCAGCAGCCCCGGCTCACGTACTGAAGCTTTCTTT,CASSPGSRTEAFF
NA,TRBV7-9,TRBJ2-5,NA,TGTGCCAGCAGCTCCCCGGGGCAGCAAGAGACCCAGTACTTC,CASSSPGQQETQYF
once,TRBV27,TRBJ2-7,TRBD2,TGTGCCAGCAGTAAACTAGCGGCTTCTTTCTACGAGCAGTACTTC,CASSKLAASFYEQYF
NA,TRBV7-6,TRBJ2-7,NA,TGTGCCAGCAGCTTAGCTCCTGGGAATAGTGTCTACGAGCAGTACTTC,CASSLAPGNSVYEQYF
NA,TRBV5-1,TRBJ1-2,NA,TGCGCCAGCAGCTGGGGACACAACTATGGCTACACCTTC,CASSWGHNYGYTF
NA,TRBV7-2,TRBJ2-5,NA,TGTGCCAGCAGCTCCTACGAGCTGCCTCCGGCCCAGTACTTC,CASSSYELPPAQYF
NA,TRBV9,TRBJ2-6,TRBD1,TGTGCCACCGGACCACCGGGACAGGGGGCGCCGGGTGGGGCCAACGTCCTGACTTTC,CATGPPGQGAPGGANVLTF
NA,TRBV9,TRBJ2-2,TRBD1,TGTGCCAGCAGCGTCGTGAGGGACAGGGCGAGGCGGGGAGCTGTTTTT,CASSVVRDRARRGAVF
NA,TRBV2,TRBJ2-1,NA,TGTGCCAGCAGGCTCATGGATGAGCAGTTCTTC,CASRLMDEQFF
few,TRBV27,TRBJ2-7,NA,TGTGCCAGCAGTTTAGGGCAGGGGGGATACGAGCAGTACTTC,CASSLGQGGYEQYF
few,TRBV10-2,TRBJ1-1,NA,TGCGCCAGCAGTGTTATGAACACTGAAGCTTTCTTT,CASSVMNTEAFF
NA,TRBV10-1,TRBJ1-2,NA,TGCGCCAGCAGTGAGCCCATCACGGGGCCTAACTATGGCTACACCTTC,CASSEPITGPNYGYTF
few,TRBV6-4,TRBJ2-3,TRBD2,TGTGCCAGCAGTGTCGGGACTAGCGGCACAGATACGCAGTATTTT,CASSVGTSGTDTQYF
NA,TRBV13,TRBJ2-1,TRBD2,TGTGCCAGCAGCTCATCCTCACGTTCTAGCGGGTACAATGAGCAGTTCTTC,CASSSSSRSSGYNEQFF
NA,TRBV7-2,TRBJ2-7,TRBD1,TGTGCCAGCAGCACCCGACTTTTCTTGGACAGGGACGAGCAGTACTTC,CASSTRLFLDRDEQYF
few,TRBV9,TRBJ2-5,NA,TGTGCCAGCAGCGTGGGCAAGACCCAGTACTTC,CASSVGKTQYF
NA,TRBV28,TRBJ2-2,TRBD1,TGTGCCAGCAGTCCCAGGACAGGGGTGAACACCGGGGAGCTGTTTTTT,CASSPRTGVNTGELFF
NA,TRBV2,TRBJ1-1,TRBD1,TGTGCCAGCATCGAGGGACAGGGGAAGACTGAAGCTTTCTTT,CASIEGQGKTEAFF
NA,TRBV27,TRBJ2-1,NA,TGTGCCAGCAGTTCGGGACCGTACAATGAGCAGTTCTTC,CASSSGPYNEQFF
NA,TRBV7-9,TRBJ2-5,NA,TGTGCCAGCAGCTCAGGGGGGGCCCGCGAGACCCAGTACTTC,CASSSGGARETQYF
few,TRBV5-1,TRBJ1-6,NA,TGCGCCAGCAGCTTTGGGGGGGCTGGGAATTCACCCCTCCACTTT,CASSFGGAGNSPLHF
NA,TRBV4-3,TRBJ1-2,TRBD1,TGCGCCAGCAGCCAATCGGACAGGGGGTACTATGGCTACACCTTC,CASSQSDRGYYGYTF
NA,TRBV7-9,TRBJ1-1,NA,TGTGCCAGCGGGATAGGGGGGATATTGAACACTGAAGCTTTCTTT,CASGIGGILNTEAFF
NA,TRBV7-6,TRBJ2-3,TRBD2,TGTGCCAGCAGCTTAGGGACTAGCGGGAGCCCAACGCAGTATTTT,CASSLGTSGSPTQYF